This T cell receptor (beta chain) was sequenced in a study of blood T cell repertoires in COVID-19. Study overall: The analysed material was cDNA or gDNA that came from T cells, B-cell-depleted T cells, or PBMCs.

This clone was observed a single time. This CDR3 is 16 amino acids long. Germline CDR1 LGHNA, CDR2 YSLEER. The V gene lost 3 bases and the J gene lost 0 bases, with 12 bases spanning the gap. The protocol was immunoSEQ multiplex PCR, while the TCRdb copy is restricted to in-frame clones and leaves out a portion. The data contain approximately 180,000 clones, approximately 85% of them singletons. The rearrangement uses TRBV4-3 and TRBJ2-1; D remains ambiguous. This clonotype originated in a man aged 55-75 years with acute or convalescent COVID-19. Sample: peripheral blood. The CDR3 sequence is CASSQLPPGSYNEQFF. The CDR3 DNA reads as TGCGCCAGCAGCCAGCTACCACCGGGCTCCTACAATGAGCAGTTCTTC.